The sample holds one count of the clone carrying this T cell receptor beta chain. What it recognizes is unknown. Repertoires were generated with immunoSEQ multiplex PCR, while TCRdb's copy carries only in-frame clones and drops some. The repertoire holds roughly 56,000 clones, with about 84% as singletons. The CDR3 sequence is 15 residues long. The V gene's germline CDR1 is SGHRS and CDR2 YFSETQ. Losses at the gene ends were 4 bases for V and 4 bases for J; bases not matched to a gene: 7. The sample comes from a study of OX40 agonist ivuxolimab in advanced cancers. Overall study context: Patients received ivuxolimab, an agonistic anti-OX40 (CD134) antibody. Dose-escalation patients had hepatocellular carcinoma, melanoma, renal cell or head and neck cancer. Study findings and constraints: At 0.1-3.0 mg/kg, partial responders had clonal expansion among the lowest observed.

Exclusion applied to patients with autoimmune disease history or systemic immunosuppression. This receptor was identified in an adult with an advanced solid tumor such as melanoma, head and neck, liver or kidney cancer. Sequenced material: CD4+ or CD8+ T cells sorted from blood, taken in a trial of the OX40 agonist ivuxolimab. The V call is TRBV5-1, the J call TRBJ2-3; 9 bases are shared with TRBD2. The CDR3 spells CASSPRGGGADTQYF. The CDR3 nucleotides read TGCGCCAGCAGCCCGCGGGGGGGCGGTGCAGATACGCAGTATTTT.